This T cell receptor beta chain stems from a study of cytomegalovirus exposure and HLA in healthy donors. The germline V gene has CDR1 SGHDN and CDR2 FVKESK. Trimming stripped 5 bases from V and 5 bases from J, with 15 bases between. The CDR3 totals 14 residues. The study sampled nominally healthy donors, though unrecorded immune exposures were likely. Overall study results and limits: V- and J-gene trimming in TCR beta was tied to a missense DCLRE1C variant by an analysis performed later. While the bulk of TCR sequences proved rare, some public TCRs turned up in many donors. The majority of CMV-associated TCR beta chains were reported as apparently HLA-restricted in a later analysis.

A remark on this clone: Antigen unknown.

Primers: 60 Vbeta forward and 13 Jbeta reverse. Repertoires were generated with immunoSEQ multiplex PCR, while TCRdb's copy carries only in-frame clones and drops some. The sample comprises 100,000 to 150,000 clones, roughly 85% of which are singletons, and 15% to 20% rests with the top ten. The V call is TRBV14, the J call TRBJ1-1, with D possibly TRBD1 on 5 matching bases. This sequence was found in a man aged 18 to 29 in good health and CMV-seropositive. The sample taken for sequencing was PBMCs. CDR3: CASSIRQGGTEAFF. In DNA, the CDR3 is TGTGCCAGCAGCATACGGCAGGGAGGGACTGAAGCTTTCTTT.